The subject of this entry is one T cell receptor (beta chain). Its antigen is unknown. The data stem from a study of blood T cells in healthy people across ages. For the study at large: Template switching picked up about one barcoded beta molecule for each two T cells.

This CDR3 region has 16 residues. Trimming removed 2 bases from V and 6 bases from J; junction bases left unmatched: 10. Germline values: CDR1 MNHNS, CDR2 SASEGT. Broader study findings: There was a strong correlation between TCR beta diversity and naive T cell percentage. Age brought a roughly linear fall in TCR beta diversity measured per million T cells. Total diversity from one million sequenced T cells was likely underestimated.

For the second PCR, which ran for about 6 to 11 cycles, a sample-barcoded 5' primer and a J-beta primer mix were used. TCRdb re-analysed the 5' RACE reads in MiXCR, keeping a single row per CDR3 protein. The data show some 1.4 million distinct CDR3 sequences, roughly 40% seen once. The sequence derives from a young woman in good health. The sequencing input was blood. J is TRBJ2-3 and V is TRBV6-1, with 8 positions matching TRBD2. CDR3 DNA: TGTGCCAGCAGTGAATCGGGGGGGACCGGTTGTGATACGCAGTATTTT. Amino acids: CASSESGGTGCDTQYF.